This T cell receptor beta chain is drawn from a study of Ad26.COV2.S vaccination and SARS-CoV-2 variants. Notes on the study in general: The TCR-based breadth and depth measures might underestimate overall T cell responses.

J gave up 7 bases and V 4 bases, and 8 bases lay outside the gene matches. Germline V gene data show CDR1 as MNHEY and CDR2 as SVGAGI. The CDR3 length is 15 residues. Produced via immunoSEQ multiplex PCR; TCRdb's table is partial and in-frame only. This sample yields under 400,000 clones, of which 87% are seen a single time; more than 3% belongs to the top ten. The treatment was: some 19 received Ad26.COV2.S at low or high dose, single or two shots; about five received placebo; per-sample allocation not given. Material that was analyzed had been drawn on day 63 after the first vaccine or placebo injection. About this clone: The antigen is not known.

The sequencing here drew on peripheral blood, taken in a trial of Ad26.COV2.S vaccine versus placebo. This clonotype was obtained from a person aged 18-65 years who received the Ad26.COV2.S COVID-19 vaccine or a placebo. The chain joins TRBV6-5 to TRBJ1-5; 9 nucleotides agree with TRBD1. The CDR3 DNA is TGTGCCAGCAGTTCGCCCCGGGACAGGGACCAGCCCCAGCATTTT. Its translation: CASSSPRDRDQPQHF.